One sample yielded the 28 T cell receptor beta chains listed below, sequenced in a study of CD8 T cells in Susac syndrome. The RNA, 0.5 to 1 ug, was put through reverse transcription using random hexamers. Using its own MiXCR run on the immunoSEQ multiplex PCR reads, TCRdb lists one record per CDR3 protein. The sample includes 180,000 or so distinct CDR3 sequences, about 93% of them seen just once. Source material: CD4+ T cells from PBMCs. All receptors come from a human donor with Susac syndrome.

This chain's CDR3 is CASSLKTPRPGQGVSYEQYF. DNA for the CDR3: TGTGCCAGCAGTTTAAAAACCCCTCGACCGGGACAGGGGGTATCCTACGAGCAGTACTTC. This chain joins TRBV27 and TRBJ2-7; TRBD1 aligns across 11 bases. The germline CDR1 and CDR2 sequences are MNHEY and SMNVEV (reference sequence). V dropped 2 bases and J dropped 1; count of bases not matched to a gene: 16. The CDR3 has 20 residues.

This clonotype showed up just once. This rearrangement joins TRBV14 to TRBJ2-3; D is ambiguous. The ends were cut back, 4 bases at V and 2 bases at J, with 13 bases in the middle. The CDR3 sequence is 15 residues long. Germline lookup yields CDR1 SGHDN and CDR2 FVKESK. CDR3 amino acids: CASSPTLRPTDTQYF. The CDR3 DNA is TGTGCCAGCAGCCCCACCTTGAGACCCACAGATACGCAGTATTTT. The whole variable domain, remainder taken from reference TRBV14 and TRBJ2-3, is EAGVTQFPSHSVIEKGQTVTLRCDPISGHDNLYWYRRVMGKEIKFLLHFVKESKQDESGMPNNRFLAERTGGTYSTLKVQPAELEDSGVYFCASSPTLRPTDTQYFGPGTRLTVL.

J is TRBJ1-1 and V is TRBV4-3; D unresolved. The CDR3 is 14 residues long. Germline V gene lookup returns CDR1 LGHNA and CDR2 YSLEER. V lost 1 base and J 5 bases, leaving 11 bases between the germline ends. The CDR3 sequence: CASSQGGRRTEAFF. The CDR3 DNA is TGCGCCAGCAGCCAAGGGGGAAGGCGGACTGAAGCTTTCTTT.

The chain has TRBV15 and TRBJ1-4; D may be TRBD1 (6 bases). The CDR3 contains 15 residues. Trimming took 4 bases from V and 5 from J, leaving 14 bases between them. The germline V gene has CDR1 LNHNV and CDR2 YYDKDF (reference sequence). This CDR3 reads CATSINQGGNEKLFF. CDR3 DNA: TGTGCCACCAGCATTAATCAAGGGGGAAATGAAAAACTGTTTTTT.

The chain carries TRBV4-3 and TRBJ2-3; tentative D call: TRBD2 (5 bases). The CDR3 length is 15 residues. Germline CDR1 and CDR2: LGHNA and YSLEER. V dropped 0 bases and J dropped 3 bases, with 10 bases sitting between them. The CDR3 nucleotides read TGCGCCAGCAGCCAAGAGGATCTAGCAACAGATACGCAGTATTTT. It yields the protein CASSQEDLATDTQYF.

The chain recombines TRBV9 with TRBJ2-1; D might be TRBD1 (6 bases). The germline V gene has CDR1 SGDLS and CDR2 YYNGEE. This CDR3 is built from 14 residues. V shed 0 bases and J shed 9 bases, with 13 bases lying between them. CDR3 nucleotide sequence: TGTGCCAGCAGCGTAGGCACAGGGCTGAGTGAGCAGTTCTTC. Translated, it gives CASSVGTGLSEQFF.

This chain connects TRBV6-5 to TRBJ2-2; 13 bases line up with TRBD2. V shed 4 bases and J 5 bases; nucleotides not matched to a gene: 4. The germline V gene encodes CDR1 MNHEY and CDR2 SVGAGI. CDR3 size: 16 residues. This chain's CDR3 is CASSWTSGSGTGELFF. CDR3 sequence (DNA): TGTGCCAGCAGTTGGACTAGCGGGAGTGGAACCGGGGAGCTGTTTTTT.

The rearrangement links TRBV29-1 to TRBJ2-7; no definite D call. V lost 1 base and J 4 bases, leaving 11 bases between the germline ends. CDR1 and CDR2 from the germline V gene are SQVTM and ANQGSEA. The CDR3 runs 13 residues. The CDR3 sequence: CSVEVGLEYEQYF. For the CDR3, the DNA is TGCAGCGTTGAAGTTGGCCTAGAATACGAGCAGTACTTC.

The CDR3 nucleotides are TGCAGCGCTGCGGGGGCGGACAGGAGAGTCACTGAAGCTTTCTTT. As protein: CSAAGADRRVTEAFF. This sequence joins TRBV29-1 and TRBJ1-1; 7 bases are shared with TRBD1. The junction had 15 bases not matched to a gene; V was cut back by 7 bases and J by 4 bases. CDR3 size: 15 residues. CDR1 and CDR2 (germline): SQVTM, ANQGSEA.

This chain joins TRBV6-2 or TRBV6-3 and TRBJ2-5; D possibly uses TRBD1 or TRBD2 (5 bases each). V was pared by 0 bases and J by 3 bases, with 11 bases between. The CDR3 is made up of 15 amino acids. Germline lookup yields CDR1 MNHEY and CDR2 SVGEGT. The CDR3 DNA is TGTGCCAGCAGTTACTCGGGACGGAGAAAAGAGACCCAGTACTTC. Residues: CASSYSGRRKETQYF.

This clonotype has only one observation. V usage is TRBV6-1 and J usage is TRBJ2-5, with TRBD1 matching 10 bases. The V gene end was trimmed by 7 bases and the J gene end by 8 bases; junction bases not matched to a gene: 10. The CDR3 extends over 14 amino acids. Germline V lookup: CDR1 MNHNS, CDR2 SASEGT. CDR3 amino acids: CASNDRDRGPTQYF. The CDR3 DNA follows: TGTGCCAGCAACGACCGGGACAGGGGCCCTACCCAGTACTTC.

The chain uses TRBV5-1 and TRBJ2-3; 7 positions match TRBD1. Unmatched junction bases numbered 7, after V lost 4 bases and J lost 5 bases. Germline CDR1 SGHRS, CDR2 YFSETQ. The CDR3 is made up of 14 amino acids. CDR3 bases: TGCGCCAGCAGCCCCCGACAGGGACGAGATACGCAGTATTTT. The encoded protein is CASSPRQGRDTQYF.

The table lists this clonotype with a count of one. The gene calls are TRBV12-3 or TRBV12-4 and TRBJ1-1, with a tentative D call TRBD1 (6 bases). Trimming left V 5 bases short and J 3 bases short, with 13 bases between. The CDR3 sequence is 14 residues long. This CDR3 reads CASSPRPGDTEAFF. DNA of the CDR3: TGTGCCAGCAGTCCACGCCCAGGGGACACTGAAGCTTTCTTT.

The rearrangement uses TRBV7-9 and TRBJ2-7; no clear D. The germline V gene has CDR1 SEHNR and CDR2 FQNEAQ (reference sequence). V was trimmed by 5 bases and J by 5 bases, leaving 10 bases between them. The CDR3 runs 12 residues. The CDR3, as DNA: TGTGCCAGCAGCCCAGTCGTCGACGAGCAGTACTTC. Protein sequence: CASSPVVDEQYF.

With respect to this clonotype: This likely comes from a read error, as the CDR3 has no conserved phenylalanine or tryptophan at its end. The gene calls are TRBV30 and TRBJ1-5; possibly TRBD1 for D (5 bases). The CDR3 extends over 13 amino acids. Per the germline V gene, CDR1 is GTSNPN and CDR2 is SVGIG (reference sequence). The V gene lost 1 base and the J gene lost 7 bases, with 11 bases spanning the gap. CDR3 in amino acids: CAWSGGGGQPQHS. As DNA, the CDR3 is TGTGCCTGGAGTGGAGGTGGGGGACAGCCCCAGCATTCT.

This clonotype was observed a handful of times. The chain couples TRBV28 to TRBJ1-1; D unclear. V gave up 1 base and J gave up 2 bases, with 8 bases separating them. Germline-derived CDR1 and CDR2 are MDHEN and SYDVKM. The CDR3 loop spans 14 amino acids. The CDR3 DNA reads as TGTGCCAGCAGTTTATTGTCGGTTAACACTGAAGCTTTCTTT. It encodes CASSLLSVNTEAFF.

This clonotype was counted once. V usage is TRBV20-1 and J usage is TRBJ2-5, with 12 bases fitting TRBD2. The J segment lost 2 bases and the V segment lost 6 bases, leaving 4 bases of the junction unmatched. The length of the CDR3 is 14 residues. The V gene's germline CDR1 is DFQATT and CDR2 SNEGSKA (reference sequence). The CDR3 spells CSANLAGGQETQYF. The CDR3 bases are TGCAGTGCCAACCTAGCGGGGGGGCAAGAGACCCAGTACTTC.

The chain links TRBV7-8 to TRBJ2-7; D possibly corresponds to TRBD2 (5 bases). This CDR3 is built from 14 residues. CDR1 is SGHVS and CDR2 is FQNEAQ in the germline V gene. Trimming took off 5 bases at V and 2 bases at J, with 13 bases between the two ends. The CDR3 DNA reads TGTGCCAGCAGCGCATCCGGGGTCACCTACGAGCAGTACTTC. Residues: CASSASGVTYEQYF. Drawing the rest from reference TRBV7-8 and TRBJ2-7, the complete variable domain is GAGVSQSPRYKVAKRGQDVALRCDPISGHVSLFWYQQALGQGPEFLTYFQNEAQLDKSGLPSDRFFAERPEGSVSTLKIQRTQQEDSAVYLCASSASGVTYEQYFGPGTRLTVT.

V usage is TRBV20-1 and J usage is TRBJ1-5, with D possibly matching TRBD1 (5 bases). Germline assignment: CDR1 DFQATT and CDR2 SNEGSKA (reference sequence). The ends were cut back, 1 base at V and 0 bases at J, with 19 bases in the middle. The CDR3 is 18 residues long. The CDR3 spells CSARVAGFGGDSNQPQHF. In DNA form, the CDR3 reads TGCAGTGCTAGAGTTGCAGGATTTGGGGGGGATAGCAATCAGCCCCAGCATTTT.

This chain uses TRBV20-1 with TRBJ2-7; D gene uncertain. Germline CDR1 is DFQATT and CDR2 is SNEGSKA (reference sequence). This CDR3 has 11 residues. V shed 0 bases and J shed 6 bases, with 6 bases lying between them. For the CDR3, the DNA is TGCAGTGCTAGAGATCTTCGCGAGCAGTACTTC. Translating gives CSARDLREQYF.

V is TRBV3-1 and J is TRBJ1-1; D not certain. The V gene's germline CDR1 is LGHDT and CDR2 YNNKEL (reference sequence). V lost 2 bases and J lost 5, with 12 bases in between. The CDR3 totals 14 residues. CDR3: CASSQKGLGTEAFF. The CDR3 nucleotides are TGTGCCAGCAGCCAAAAAGGGTTGGGGACTGAAGCTTTCTTT. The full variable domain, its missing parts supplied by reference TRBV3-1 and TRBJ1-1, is DTAVSQTPKYLVTQMGNDKSIKCEQNLGHDTMYWYKQDSKKFLKIMFSYNNKELIINETVPNRFSPKSPDKAHLNLHINSLELGDSAVYFCASSQKGLGTEAFFGQGTRLTVV.

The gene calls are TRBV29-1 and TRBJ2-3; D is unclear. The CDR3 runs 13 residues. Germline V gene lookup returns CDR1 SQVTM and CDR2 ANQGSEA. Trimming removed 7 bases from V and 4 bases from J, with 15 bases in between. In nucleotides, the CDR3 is TGCAGCGCCGGGCGGTCTTCCCCAGATACGCAGTATTTT. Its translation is CSAGRSSPDTQYF.

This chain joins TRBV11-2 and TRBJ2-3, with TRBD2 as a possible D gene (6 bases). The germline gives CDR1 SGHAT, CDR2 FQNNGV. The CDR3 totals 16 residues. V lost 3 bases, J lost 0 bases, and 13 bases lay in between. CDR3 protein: CASSFLTGASTDTQYF. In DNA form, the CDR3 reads TGTGCCAGCAGCTTCCTAACGGGAGCCAGCACAGATACGCAGTATTTT.

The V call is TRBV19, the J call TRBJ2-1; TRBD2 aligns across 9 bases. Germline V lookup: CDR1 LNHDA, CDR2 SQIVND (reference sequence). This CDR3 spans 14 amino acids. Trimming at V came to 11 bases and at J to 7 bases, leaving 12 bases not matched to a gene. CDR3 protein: CASYGREGRNEQFF. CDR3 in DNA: TGTGCCTCCTATGGGCGGGAGGGCCGTAATGAGCAGTTCTTC.

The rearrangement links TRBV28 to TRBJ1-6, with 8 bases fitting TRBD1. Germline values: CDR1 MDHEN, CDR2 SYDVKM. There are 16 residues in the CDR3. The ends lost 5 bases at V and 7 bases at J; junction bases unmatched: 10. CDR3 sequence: CASSLMDRALNSPLHF. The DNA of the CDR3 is TGTGCCAGCAGTCTGATGGACAGGGCTTTGAATTCACCCCTCCACTTT.

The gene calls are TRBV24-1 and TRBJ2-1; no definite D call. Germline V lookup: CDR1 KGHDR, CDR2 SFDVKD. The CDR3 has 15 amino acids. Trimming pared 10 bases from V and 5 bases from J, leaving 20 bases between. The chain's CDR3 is CATAFHSAGDNEQFF. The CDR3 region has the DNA TGTGCCACGGCCTTTCACAGTGCCGGAGACAATGAGCAGTTCTTC.

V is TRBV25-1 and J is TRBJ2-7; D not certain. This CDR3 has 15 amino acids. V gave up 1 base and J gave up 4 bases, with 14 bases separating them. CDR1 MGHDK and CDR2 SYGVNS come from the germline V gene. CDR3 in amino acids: CASSELGRQEYEQYF. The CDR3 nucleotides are TGTGCCAGCAGTGAATTGGGCCGGCAAGAGTACGAGCAGTACTTC.

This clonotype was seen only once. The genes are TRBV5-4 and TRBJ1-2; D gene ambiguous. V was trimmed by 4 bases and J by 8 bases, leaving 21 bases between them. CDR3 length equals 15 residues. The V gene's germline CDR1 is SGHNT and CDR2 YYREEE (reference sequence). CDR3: CASSSLDVGAGGYTF. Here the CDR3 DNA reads TGTGCCAGCAGCAGCCTTGACGTGGGTGCGGGCGGCTACACCTTC.